This TCR beta chain was sequenced during a study of T cells after yellow fever vaccination. Germline trimming cut 6 bases from V and 3 bases from J; bases unmatched to any gene: 5. CDR3 length equals 16 residues. Germline V gene data show CDR1 as MNHNS and CDR2 as SASEGT. TCRdb re-analysed the 5' RACE reads in MiXCR, keeping a single row per CDR3 protein. The sample lists 250,000 to 400,000 distinct CDR3 sequences, 3.5% to 4.5% occurring once. The receptor comes from a man between 18 and 29 years old who received the YFV17D yellow fever vaccine. The genes are TRBV6-1 and TRBJ2-1, with 13 bases that match TRBD2. The sample in question was PBMCs, obtained 15 days after the yellow fever booster vaccination. CDR3 in amino acids: CASRGLAGNFYNEQFF. DNA of the CDR3: TGTGCCAGCAGGGGACTAGCGGGGAACTTCTACAATGAGCAGTTCTTC.